This entry is about one T cell receptor (beta chain). Per the study methods: Researchers report that nucleated cell counts were estimated from reference gene primer amplification. TCRdb's table, derived via immunoSEQ multiplex PCR, lists solely in-frame clones and lacks some. That table supplies the V and J calls and clone size; D and trimming were determined from the DNA. The data hold around 36,000 clones, with around 80% observed a single time. The data belong to a study of blood T cell repertoires in COVID-19. Study details: Whether acute or convalescent, the COVID-19 samples came from the United States, Italy and Spain. T cells, B-cell-depleted T cells, or PBMCs supplied cDNA or gDNA.

The CDR3 length is 17 residues. V lost 2 bases and J lost 7; bases outside the gene matches: 11. Germline V CDR1 and CDR2: MNHEY, SVGEGT. Sequencing was performed on peripheral blood. The chain uses TRBV6-2 or TRBV6-3 and TRBJ2-1, with 10 positions matching TRBD2. The sequence was obtained from a man older than 75 with active or convalescent COVID-19. The CDR3 sequence is CASSYPLTSGKGNEQFF. CDR3 nucleotides: TGTGCCAGCAGTTACCCTTTAACTAGCGGGAAAGGGAATGAGCAGTTCTTC.